This T cell receptor (beta chain) is drawn from a study of radiation and T cells in renal cell carcinoma (dated by TCRdb to the early 2020s). About the study as a whole: In total, 50 to 55 samples underwent TCR beta sequencing: 25 or so tumors plus 27 peripheral blood samples. The last blood draw occurred 4 weeks after radiation, at the same time as nephrectomy. In the approximately 53 samples combined, around 3.7 million unique CDR3 nucleotide sequences were found, encoding roughly 2,500,000 unique CDR3 amino acid sequences. General conclusions and limits of the study: Blood repertoire dynamics were not followed beyond 4 weeks after treatment. Because the trial had a single-armed design, the trial could not examine how radiation dose or scheduling affected the TCR repertoire. Top tumor clonotypes rose in blood from baseline to 2 weeks post-radiation, then contracted by 4 weeks, suggesting transient expansion of tumor-resident clones. Because pretreatment tumor biopsies were not available, the study could not determine whether clonotypes were already present within the tumor at baseline.

From a lookup of the germline V gene, CDR1 and CDR2 are SGHTA and FQGNSA. Counted from cysteine to phenylalanine, this CDR3 has 12 amino acids. Solely the CDR3 DNA is kept, with 36 bases framed from the first base. Trimming at the junction amounts to 5 bases on V and 2 bases on J, and the germline ends lie 5 bases apart. In the case of this clone: The antigen this receptor binds is unknown. No much larger clone exists at a distance of one base, and base qualities are not known.

Following the manufacturer's recommendations, the immunoSEQ kit was used to generate TCR beta libraries from genomic DNA. To prepare libraries, a first multiplex PCR with proprietary primers was run, followed by a second PCR that added unique barcodes, and a bead cleanup was done after each round. A positive control reaction and a negative control reaction, both provided in the kit, were run with every batch of samples. The final libraries were assessed on an Agilent 4200 TapeStation D1000 ScreenTape, pooled by volume, and quantified by qPCR. Sequencing was performed on an Illumina NextSeq500 using a MidOutput 150-cycle cartridge, with 156 Read1 cycles, 15 Index1 cycles, and the kit custom primers. The pooled library was loaded at approximately 0.99 pM, and about 19% PhiX control was spiked in. Turning to the authors' computational methods: Vendor-processed data were analyzed in R, with a clonotype defined as all T cells sharing the same CDR3 nucleotide sequence. For clone abundance analyses, frequencies were normalized to the 10,000 most abundant clones per sample. Public T cell clones, averaging fewer than five per sample, were removed before analysis. Tumor-enriched clonotypes and baseline blood-enriched clonotypes were defined as those with an abundance difference of at least 32-fold between compartments. A beta-binomial differential abundance model was applied to find clonotypes that expanded or contracted between blood time points. Similarity between tumor and blood repertoires was quantified using the Baroni-Urbani and Buser coefficient, and groups were compared with two-tailed Wilcoxon tests in R. Here the immuneACCESS table is served through TCRdb, limited to in-frame sequences with V and J called. Missing clones are a known gap in these copies; in checked studies unresolved V genes cover under half, and the rest lacks a known reason. Clone size and V and J calls were adopted from that table, with D and trimming inferred from the DNA. The sample profile shows over 60,000 clones; around 78% of them were found once. The leading ten clones occupy about 2.5% of the sample.

Interpreted using the paper, the time point label stands for: blood 4 weeks post-SBRT, at nephrectomy. This specimen's treatment or condition label, per the study, means: 15 Gy SBRT to primary tumor, nephrectomy 4 weeks later. Samples came from a clinical trial, in which primary renal cell carcinomas received 15 Gy stereotactic body radiation therapy followed by nephrectomy 4 weeks later. Serial peripheral blood from radiation-treated patients was sampled at baseline, 2 weeks and 4 weeks after SBRT to track tumor-enriched clonotypes. Renal cell carcinoma with clear cell pathology was present in all patients. The QIAamp DNA Blood Mini Kit (Qiagen) was used to prepare genomic DNA for TCR sequencing. The analyses included only samples that passed all quality control checks.

The specimen was blood, collected from a patient whose treatment included radiotherapy and nephrectomy. The rearrangement joined TRBV7-2 to TRBJ2-3; the D gene assignment is ambiguous. The sequence was obtained from a woman aged 55 to 70 with renal cell carcinoma. The CDR3 corresponds to CASSHATDTQYF. The nucleotide sequence reads as follows: TGTGCCAGCAGCCACGCCACAGATACGCAGTATTTT. The variable domain in full, with residues beyond the CDR3 obtained from the reference TRBV7-2 and TRBJ2-3 genes, is GAGVSQSPSNKVTEKGKDVELRCDPISGHTALYWYRQSLGQGLEFLIYFQGNSAPDKSGLPSDRFSAERTGGSVSTLTIQRTQQEDSAVYLCASSHATDTQYFGPGTRLTVL.